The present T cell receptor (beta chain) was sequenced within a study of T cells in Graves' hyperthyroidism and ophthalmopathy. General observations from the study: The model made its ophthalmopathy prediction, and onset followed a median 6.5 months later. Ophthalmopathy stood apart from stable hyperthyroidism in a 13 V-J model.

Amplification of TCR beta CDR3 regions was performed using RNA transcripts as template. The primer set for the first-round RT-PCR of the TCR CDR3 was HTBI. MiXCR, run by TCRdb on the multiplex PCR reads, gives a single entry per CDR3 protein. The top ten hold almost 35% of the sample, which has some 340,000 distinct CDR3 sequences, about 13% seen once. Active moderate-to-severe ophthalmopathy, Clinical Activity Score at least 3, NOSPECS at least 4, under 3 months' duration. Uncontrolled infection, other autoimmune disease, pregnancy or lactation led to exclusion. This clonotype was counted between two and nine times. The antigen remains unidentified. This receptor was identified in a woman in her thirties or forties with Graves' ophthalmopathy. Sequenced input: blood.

In DNA, the CDR3 is TGCAGTGCCCGTAGGACTAGCGGGAACTACGAGCAGTACTTC. This codes for CSARRTSGNYEQYF. J is TRBJ2-7 and V is TRBV20-1, with TRBD2 matching 12 bases. V shed 6 bases and J 3 bases; nucleotides not matched to a gene: 6. The germline V gene encodes CDR1 DFQATT and CDR2 SNEGSKA (reference sequence). There are 14 residues in the CDR3.